This T cell receptor (beta chain) appears in the sequencing data of a study of blood T cell repertoires in COVID-19. Data came from immunoSEQ multiplex PCR; TCRdb stores just in-frame clones and leaves some out. The sample lists about 480,000 clones; around 87% were seen once. Trimming removed 5 bases at V and 8 bases at J, with 19 bases between. Germline CDR1 SGHTA, CDR2 FQGNSA. The CDR3 has 15 residues. Sample: PBMCs or T cells enriched from blood (not recorded which). The TCR originated in a woman between 40 and 50 years old who had recovered from COVID-19. The chain couples TRBV7-2 to TRBJ1-5, with a tentative D call TRBD1 (6 bases). This CDR3 reads CASSPIGQSIEPQHF. In DNA form, the CDR3 reads TGTGCCAGCAGCCCAATAGGACAGTCAATCGAGCCCCAGCATTTT.